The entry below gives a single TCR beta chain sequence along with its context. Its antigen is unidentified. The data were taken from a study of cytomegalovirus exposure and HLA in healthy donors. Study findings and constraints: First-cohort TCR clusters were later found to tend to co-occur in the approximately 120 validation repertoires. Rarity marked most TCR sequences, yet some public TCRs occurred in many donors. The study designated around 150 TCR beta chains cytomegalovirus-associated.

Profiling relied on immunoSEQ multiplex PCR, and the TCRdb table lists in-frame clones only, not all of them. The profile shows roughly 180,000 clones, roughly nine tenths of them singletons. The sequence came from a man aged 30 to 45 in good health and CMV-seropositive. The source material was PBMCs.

Here the CDR3 DNA reads TGTGCCAGCAGTTTCAGCGGGAGGATCCTTACTAGCACAGATACGCAGTATTTT. It encodes CASSFSGRILTSTDTQYF. The rearrangement uses TRBV28 and TRBJ2-3; TRBD2 agrees at 9 bases. The CDR3 runs to 18 residues. Germline values: CDR1 MDHEN, CDR2 SYDVKM. V lost 3 bases, J lost 0 bases, and 10 bases stayed unmatched.